The present entry profiles one T cell receptor (beta chain) with its context. Antigen: not known. These data originate in a study of T-cell reconstitution after alpha-beta-depleted transplantation in children. Study-wide results and caveats: A year had passed since transplant, and T-cell counts and diversity by then came mostly from newly produced T cells. Reportedly, roughly two months post-transplant, alpha-beta T cells arose from several hundred expanded graft clones. Some patients' high day-60 TCRbeta diversity was attributed to recipient cells surviving conditioning.

Unique molecular identifiers tagged the TCRbeta library. TCRdb reanalysed the PCR reads using MiXCR and keeps one entry per CDR3 protein. Of 600,000 to 700,000 distinct CDR3 sequences in the sample, under 15% are singletons; the top ten hold about 0.77%. The sample was PBMCs, taken before TCRalphabeta/CD19-depleted stem cell transplant. This receptor was obtained from a girl between 2 and 10 years old with congenital amegakaryocytic thrombocytopenia, due to receive a stem cell transplant.

CDR3 in DNA: TGTGCCAGCAGTTTGGTTGGAGGTAGGACAGATACGCAGTATTTT. Its protein is CASSLVGGRTDTQYF. The chain links TRBV12-3 or TRBV12-4 to TRBJ2-3; TRBD2 is a possible D gene (5 bases). The CDR3 is 15 residues long. The V and J ends lost 3 bases and 3 bases respectively, with 13 bases between them.